The following is a T cell receptor (beta chain) sequence with its context. It lacks a known antigen. There are no base qualities to consult, and no much larger clone falls within one base. The record originates from a study of blood T cell repertoires in COVID-19 (dated by TCRdb to 2018 to 2020). Some background on the complete study: Samples from collaborators originated in the United States, Italy and Spain and spanned both the acute and convalescent phases of COVID-19. The material from the prospective study consisted of cDNA or gDNA derived from T cells, B-cell-depleted T cells, or PBMCs. Subjects who had been exposed to COVID-19, were actively infected with it, or had recovered from it provided the deeply sampled blood TCRbeta repertoires that made up the dataset. The repertoires were released in a freely available public database intended as a resource for research on the immune response to SARS-CoV-2. The samples were drawn from two sources: the first 160 participants of the ongoing ImmuneRACE study, and over 1,000 subjects contributed by 6 global collaborators. Nearly every sample came with metadata listing a de-identified subject ID, COVID-19 status, age in years and sex. Where available, HLA class I and class II types were taken from metadata supplied by the sample provider and were not determined by assay-based typing. Overall results and qualifications from the work: The amount of clinical and demographic metadata varied by source and participant and was provided uncurated.

Trimming removed 5 bases from V and 8 bases from J; the gene matches leave 6 bases unexplained. CDR1 and CDR2, per the germline V gene, are SGHRS and YFSETQ. The CDR3 sequence holds 13 residues, the cysteine and phenylalanine included. CDR3 DNA is the only sequence kept; it has 39 bases, read in frame from the first base. Participants in the prospective study were enrolled through a virtual design, were aged roughly 18 to 100 years, and lived in about two dozen United States geographic areas. To assign participants to cohorts, the prospective study relied on clinical history that participants themselves reported in a screening survey and a study questionnaire. For ImmuneRACE Cohort 3, a participant was defined as recovered based on two consecutive negative NP/OP PCR tests, clearance by a healthcare professional, or resolution of symptoms. Mobile phlebotomists in the prospective study collected whole blood, serum and a nasopharyngeal or oropharyngeal swab from every participant. Over a roughly 2-month period, participants in the prospective study had the option of providing additional blood draws and questionnaires. Blood samples from the prospective study were shipped frozen or at room temperature prior to DNA extraction.

TCRbeta CDR3 regions were amplified from genomic DNA by means of the immunoSEQ Assay, a bias-controlled multiplex PCR. In the paper's pipeline: The number of nucleated cells in each sample was estimated from the amplification of reference gene primers within the assay. To quantify the absolute abundance of each unique TCRbeta CDR3 rearrangement, sequence reads were collapsed and filtered. Productive Simpson clonality was computed per sample as the square root of Simpson's diversity index over productive rearrangements. What TCRdb holds here is the immuneACCESS table cut down to in-frame rearrangements. Part of the clones is not present; checked against another copy, under half of the missing clones reflect an unresolved V gene, and the others are unexplained. V and J calls plus clone size are reproduced from that table; the DNA served to infer D and trimming. Across this sample there are about 280,000 clones, with 85% seen only once. The top ten hold 2% to 3% of the sample.

The chain employs TRBV5-1 and TRBJ2-1, and 8 bases in between align with TRBD1. This clonotype was sampled from a woman between 50 and 59 years old who had recovered from COVID-19. The sample comprised PBMCs or T cells enriched from blood (not recorded which). The CDR3 protein: CASSSQGGDEQFF. The sequence in DNA is TGCGCCAGCAGTTCACAGGGGGGCGATGAGCAGTTCTTC.